Below, 16 T cell receptor beta chains from the same sample are listed, as sequenced in a study of T cells in Graves' hyperthyroidism and ophthalmopathy. It was RNA transcripts that yielded the amplified TCR beta CDR3 regions. HTBI primers drove first-round RT-PCR of the TCR CDR3. TCRdb reprocessed the multiplex PCR reads via MiXCR and lists one record per CDR3 protein. The data show hundreds of thousands of distinct CDR3 sequences, with roughly 17% seen just once and approximately 30% held by the top ten. Sequencing input: blood. These TCRs come from a young woman with Graves' ophthalmopathy.

This clonotype was observed a handful of times. The chain recombines TRBV10-3 with TRBJ1-1, with 7 bases lining up with TRBD1. V was pared by 3 bases and J by 2 bases, with 9 bases of the junction left unmatched. The CDR3 length is 16 residues. CDR1 is ENHRY, CDR2 SYGVKD, per germline. The CDR3 loop reads CAISDQGGLVNTEAFF. CDR3 sequence (DNA): TGTGCCATCAGTGATCAGGGGGGTTTGGTTAACACTGAAGCTTTCTTT.

This clonotype was found many times. V and J are TRBV28 and TRBJ2-2; 7 bases map to TRBD2. The germline V gene encodes CDR1 MDHEN and CDR2 SYDVKM. Losses at the gene ends were 3 bases for V and 4 bases for J; bases not matched to a gene: 11. The CDR3 is 17 residues long. This chain's CDR3 is CASSFRPRERGTGELFF. The CDR3 region has the DNA TGTGCCAGCAGTTTTAGGCCCAGGGAGCGGGGCACCGGGGAGCTGTTTTTT.

The CDR3 is CASSPRSGEQFF. CDR3 DNA sequence: TGTGCCAGCAGCCCCCGGTCGGGTGAGCAGTTCTTC. The chain links TRBV14 to TRBJ2-1; no definite D call. From germline, CDR1 is SGHDN and CDR2 FVKESK. The germline V and J ends were trimmed by 4 bases and 9 bases, with 10 bases remaining between them. The CDR3 consists of 12 residues.

This clonotype occurred many times. This chain links TRBV6-2 or TRBV6-3 with TRBJ1-5; 9 nucleotides match TRBD1. J was trimmed by 6 bases and V by 6 bases; bases with no gene match: 9. Germline CDR1 reads MNHEY; CDR2 reads SVGEGT. This CDR3 spans 15 amino acids. This CDR3 reads CASRPTGGWGQPQHF. CDR3 DNA sequence: TGTGCCAGCAGACCTACAGGGGGCTGGGGTCAGCCCCAGCATTTT.

In its sample, this clonotype was seen many times. The rearrangement links TRBV5-1 to TRBJ2-6; D is perhaps TRBD1 (6 bases). The germline V gene encodes CDR1 SGHRS and CDR2 YFSETQ. There are 14 residues in the CDR3. The V end was cut by 6 bases, the J end by 2 bases, with 9 bases between. The CDR3, as DNA: TGCGCCAGCACAGGGGTGGCTGGGGCCAACGTCCTGACTTTC. It specifies CASTGVAGANVLTF.

In this sample, this clonotype turned up many times. This sequence joins TRBV18 and TRBJ2-3; D is perhaps TRBD1 or TRBD2 (5 bases each). The CDR3 covers 17 residues. CDR1 is KGHSH and CDR2 is LQKENI in the germline V gene. The germline V and J ends were trimmed by 1 base and 1 base, with 15 bases remaining between them. Written as DNA, the CDR3 is TGTGCCAGCTCACCACAACAGTGGGGGATCGGCACAGATACGCAGTATTTT. Residues: CASSPQQWGIGTDTQYF. The full variable domain, completed using reference TRBV18 and TRBJ2-3, is NAGVMQNPRHLVRRRGQEARLRCSPMKGHSHVYWYRQLPEEGLKFMVYLQKENIIDESGMPKERFSAEFPKEGPSILRIQQVVRGDSAAYFCASSPQQWGIGTDTQYFGPGTRLTVL.

The table lists this clonotype with many counts. The chain carries TRBV28 and TRBJ2-7; the D is unclear. The CDR3 is made up of 12 amino acids. CDR1 is MDHEN and CDR2 is SYDVKM in the germline V gene. V was clipped by 4 bases and J by 7 bases, with 11 bases between them. CDR3 residues: CASSSPNGEQYF. The CDR3 DNA is TGTGCCAGCAGTTCCCCCAACGGGGAGCAGTACTTC.

This clonotype came up many times. The genes are TRBV10-3 and TRBJ2-1; maybe TRBD2 (7 bases). Looked up from germline, CDR1 is ENHRY and CDR2 is SYGVKD. CDR3 length: 16 amino acids. V dropped 0 bases and J dropped 7 bases, with 16 bases sitting between them. The CDR3 region has the DNA TGTGCCATCAGTGAGTCGCGCGGGGGCCTGGGGAATGAGCAGTTCTTC. This codes for CAISESRGGLGNEQFF.

Many counts were recorded for this clonotype. The rearrangement uses TRBV7-8 and TRBJ2-2; 15 bases are shared with TRBD2. The CDR3 is made up of 18 amino acids. Trimming cost V 5 bases and J 3 bases; bases outside gene matches: 7. Germline V gene lookup returns CDR1 SGHVS and CDR2 FQNEAQ. CDR3 coding DNA: TGTGCCAGCAGCCCCAGGACTAGCGGGGGGGCTGACACCGGGGAGCTGTTTTTT. As protein: CASSPRTSGGADTGELFF. Full variable domain (missing parts from reference TRBV7-8 and TRBJ2-2): GAGVSQSPRYKVAKRGQDVALRCDPISGHVSLFWYQQALGQGPEFLTYFQNEAQLDKSGLPSDRFFAERPEGSVSTLKIQRTQQEDSAVYLCASSPRTSGGADTGELFFGEGSRLTVL.

This clonotype was seen repeatedly, ten times or more. The chain is built from TRBV11-2 and TRBJ1-1; TRBD1 matches at 9 bases. Germline V CDR1 and CDR2: SGHAT, FQNNGV. V lost 6 bases to trimming and J lost 4 bases; unmatched junction nucleotides: 6. The CDR3 contains 14 residues. The CDR3 region is CASSYRGQRTEAFF. In DNA form, the CDR3 reads TGTGCCAGCAGTTACAGGGGGCAGCGCACTGAAGCTTTCTTT.

This clonotype has ten or more counts. This chain uses TRBV11-1 with TRBJ2-5, with a possible D match to TRBD2 (7 bases). V lost 0 bases to trimming and J lost 4 bases, with 12 bases between them. The CDR3 has 15 residues. In germline, CDR1 is SGHAT, CDR2 FQDESV (reference sequence). The CDR3 here is CASSLAGGPAETQYF. The CDR3 coding sequence is TGTGCCAGCAGCTTAGCGGGGGGGCCCGCAGAGACCCAGTACTTC.

The chain combines TRBV4-1 with TRBJ2-2; 13 bases fit TRBD2. CDR1 and CDR2 (germline): MGHRA, YSYEKL. V dropped 1 base and J dropped 0; count of bases not matched to a gene: 8. The CDR3 runs to 20 residues. As DNA, the CDR3 is TGCGCCAGCAGCCAAGTCGGACTAGCGGGAGCAGGGACGAACACCGGGGAGCTGTTTTTT. Protein: CASSQVGLAGAGTNTGELFF.

This clonotype has at least ten counts. The chain employs TRBV3-1 and TRBJ1-2; D not resolved. CDR3 length: 16 amino acids. Germline CDR1 reads LGHDT; CDR2 reads YNNKEL (reference sequence). Trimming stripped 0 bases from V and 4 bases from J, with 15 bases between. CDR3 DNA sequence: TGTGCCAGCAGCCAAGATCACAGCGGCAGAGGCTATGGCTACACCTTC. Its protein product is CASSQDHSGRGYGYTF.

This clonotype has ten or more counts. The chain employs TRBV4-3 and TRBJ2-2; no clear D gene. The V and J ends lost 0 bases and 0 bases respectively, with 8 bases between them. Germline CDR1 reads LGHNA; CDR2 reads YSLEER. The CDR3 is 16 amino acids. The CDR3 sequence: CASSQEADANTGELFF. The CDR3, as DNA: TGCGCCAGCAGCCAAGAGGCAGACGCGAACACCGGGGAGCTGTTTTTT.

This clonotype has at least ten counts. The gene calls are TRBV4-1 and TRBJ2-7; TRBD1 matches at 10 bases. CDR1 and CDR2 (germline): MGHRA, YSYEKL. The CDR3 consists of 15 residues. The V and J ends lost 4 bases and 0 bases, in that order; junction bases with no gene match: 3. CDR3 residues: CASSPRDRGSYEQYF. The CDR3, as DNA: TGCGCCAGCAGCCCCCGGGACAGGGGCTCCTACGAGCAGTACTTC.

This clonotype was found many times. DNA for the CDR3: TGCGCCAGCAGCCAACCCAGGGGCGAGCAGTACTTC. Protein sequence: CASSQPRGEQYF. The chain carries TRBV4-1 and TRBJ2-7, with D maybe TRBD1 (6 bases). Per the germline V gene, CDR1 is MGHRA and CDR2 is YSYEKL. The CDR3 sequence is 12 residues long. Trimming left V 2 bases short and J 6 bases short, with 8 bases between.